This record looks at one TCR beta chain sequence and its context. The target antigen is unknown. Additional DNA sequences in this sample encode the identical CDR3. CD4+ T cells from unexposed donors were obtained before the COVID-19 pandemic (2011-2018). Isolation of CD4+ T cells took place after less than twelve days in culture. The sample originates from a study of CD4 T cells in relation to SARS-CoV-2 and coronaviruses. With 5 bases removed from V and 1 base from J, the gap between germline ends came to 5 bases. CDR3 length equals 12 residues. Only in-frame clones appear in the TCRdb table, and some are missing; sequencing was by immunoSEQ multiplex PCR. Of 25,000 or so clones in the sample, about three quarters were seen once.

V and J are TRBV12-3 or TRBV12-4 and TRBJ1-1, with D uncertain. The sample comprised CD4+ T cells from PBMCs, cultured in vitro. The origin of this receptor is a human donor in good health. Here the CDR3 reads CASSLKNTEAFF. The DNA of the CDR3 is TGTGCCAGCAGTCTTAAGAACACTGAAGCTTTCTTT.